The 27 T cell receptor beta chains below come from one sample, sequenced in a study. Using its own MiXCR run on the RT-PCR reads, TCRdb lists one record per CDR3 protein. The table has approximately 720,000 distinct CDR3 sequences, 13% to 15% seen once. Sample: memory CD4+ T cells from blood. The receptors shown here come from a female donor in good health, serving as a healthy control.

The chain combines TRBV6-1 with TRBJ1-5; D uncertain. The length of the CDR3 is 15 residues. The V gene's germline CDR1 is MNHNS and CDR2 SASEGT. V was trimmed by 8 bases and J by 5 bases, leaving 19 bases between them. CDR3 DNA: TGTGCCAGCTTGGCCGACGGCGCATGGGATCAGCCCCAGCATTTT. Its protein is CASLADGAWDQPQHF.

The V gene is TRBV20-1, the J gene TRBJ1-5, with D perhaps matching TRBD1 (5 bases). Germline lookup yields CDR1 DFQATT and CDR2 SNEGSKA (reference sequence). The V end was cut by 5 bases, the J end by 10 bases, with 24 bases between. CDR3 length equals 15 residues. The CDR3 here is CSAAPRQIPISPQHF. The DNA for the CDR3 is TGCAGTGCTGCGCCGAGACAGATCCCAATCAGCCCCCAGCATTTT.

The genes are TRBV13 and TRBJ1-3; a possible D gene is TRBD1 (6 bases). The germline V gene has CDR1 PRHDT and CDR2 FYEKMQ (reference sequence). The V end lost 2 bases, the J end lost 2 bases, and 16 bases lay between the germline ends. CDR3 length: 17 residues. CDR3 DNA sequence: TGTGCCAGCAGCTTATTTCGTCAGGGGAAGACTGGAAACACCATATATTTT. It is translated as CASSLFRQGKTGNTIYF.

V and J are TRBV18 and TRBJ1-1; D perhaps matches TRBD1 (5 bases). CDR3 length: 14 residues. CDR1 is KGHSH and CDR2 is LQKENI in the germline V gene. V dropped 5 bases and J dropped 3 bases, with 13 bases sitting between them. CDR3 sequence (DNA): TGTGCCAGCTCAACACAGGTCCCGGACACTGAAGCTTTCTTT. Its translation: CASSTQVPDTEAFF.

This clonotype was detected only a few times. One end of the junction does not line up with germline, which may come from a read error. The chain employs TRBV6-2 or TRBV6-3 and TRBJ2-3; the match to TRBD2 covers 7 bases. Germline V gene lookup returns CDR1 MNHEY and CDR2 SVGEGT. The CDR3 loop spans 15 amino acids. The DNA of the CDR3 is TGTGCCAGCAGTCCCCCCGCGGGAGTGGCAGATGCGCAGTATTTT. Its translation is CASSPPAGVADAQYF.

CDR3 sequence (DNA): TGTGCCAGCAGTGCTTCGACTAGCGGGGTTAACACCGGGGAGCTGTTTTTT. The encoded protein is CASSASTSGVNTGELFF. This chain joins TRBV6-6 and TRBJ2-2, with 11 positions matching TRBD2. Germline assignment: CDR1 MNHNY and CDR2 SVGAGI (reference sequence). V lost 5 bases and J lost 2; bases outside the gene matches: 7. CDR3 length: 17 amino acids.

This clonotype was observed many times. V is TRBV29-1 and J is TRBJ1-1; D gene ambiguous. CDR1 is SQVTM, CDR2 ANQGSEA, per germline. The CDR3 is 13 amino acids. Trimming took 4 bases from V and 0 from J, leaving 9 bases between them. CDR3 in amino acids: CSVVKIMNTEAFF. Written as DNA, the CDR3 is TGCAGCGTTGTCAAGATCATGAACACTGAAGCTTTCTTT. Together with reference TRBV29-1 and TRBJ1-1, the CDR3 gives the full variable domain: SAVISQKPSRDICQRGTSLTIQCQVDSQVTMMFWYRQQPGQSLTLIATANQGSEATYESGFVIDKFPISRPNLTFSTLTVSNMSPEDSSIYLCSVVKIMNTEAFFGQGTRLTVV.

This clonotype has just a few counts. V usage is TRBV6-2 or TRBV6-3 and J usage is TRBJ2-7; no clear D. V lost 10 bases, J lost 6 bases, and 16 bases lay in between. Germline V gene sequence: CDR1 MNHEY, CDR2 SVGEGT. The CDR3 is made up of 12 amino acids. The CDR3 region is CAINSWDSEQYF. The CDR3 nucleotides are TGTGCCATCAATTCTTGGGATTCCGAGCAGTACTTC.

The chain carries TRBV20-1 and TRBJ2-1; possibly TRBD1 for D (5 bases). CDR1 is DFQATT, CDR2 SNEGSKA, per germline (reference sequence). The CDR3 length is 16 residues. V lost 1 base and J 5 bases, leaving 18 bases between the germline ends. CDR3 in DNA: TGCAGTGCTAGAGTATTGCGACAGCGAATAGACAATGAGCAGTTCTTC. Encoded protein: CSARVLRQRIDNEQFF.

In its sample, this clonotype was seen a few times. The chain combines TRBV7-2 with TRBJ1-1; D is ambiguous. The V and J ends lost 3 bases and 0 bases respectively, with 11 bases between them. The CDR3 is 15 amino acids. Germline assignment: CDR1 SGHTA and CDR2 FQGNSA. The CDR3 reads CASSFNGVMNTEAFF. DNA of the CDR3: TGTGCCAGCAGCTTCAATGGTGTCATGAACACTGAAGCTTTCTTT.

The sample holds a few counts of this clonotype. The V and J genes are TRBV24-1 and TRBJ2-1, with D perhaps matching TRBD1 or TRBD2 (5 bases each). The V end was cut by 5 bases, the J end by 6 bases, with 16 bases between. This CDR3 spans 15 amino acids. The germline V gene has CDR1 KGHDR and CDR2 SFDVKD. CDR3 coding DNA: TGTGCCACCAGTGCCGCCGGGACGCGAGCCAATGAGCAGTTCTTC. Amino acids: CATSAAGTRANEQFF.

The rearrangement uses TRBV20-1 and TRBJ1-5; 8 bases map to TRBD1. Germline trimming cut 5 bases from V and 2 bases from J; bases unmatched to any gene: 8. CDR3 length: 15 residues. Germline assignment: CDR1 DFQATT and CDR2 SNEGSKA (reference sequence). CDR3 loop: CSAFTGGRGNQPQHF. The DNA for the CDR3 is TGCAGTGCTTTTACAGGGGGGCGGGGCAATCAGCCCCAGCATTTT.

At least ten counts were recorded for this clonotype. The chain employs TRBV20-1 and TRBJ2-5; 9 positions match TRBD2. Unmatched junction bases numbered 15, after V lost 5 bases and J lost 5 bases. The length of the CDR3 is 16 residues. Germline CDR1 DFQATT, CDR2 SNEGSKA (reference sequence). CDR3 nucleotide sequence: TGCAGTGCTGGGGACCCGGCGGGAGGGCGAGGGGAGACCCAGTACTTC. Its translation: CSAGDPAGGRGETQYF.

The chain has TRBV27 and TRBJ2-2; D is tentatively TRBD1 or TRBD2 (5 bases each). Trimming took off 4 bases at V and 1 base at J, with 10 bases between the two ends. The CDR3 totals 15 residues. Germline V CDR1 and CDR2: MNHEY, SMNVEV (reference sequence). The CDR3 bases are TGTGCCAGCAGTTCGGGGCACGAGAACACCGGGGAGCTGTTTTTT. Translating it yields CASSSGHENTGELFF.

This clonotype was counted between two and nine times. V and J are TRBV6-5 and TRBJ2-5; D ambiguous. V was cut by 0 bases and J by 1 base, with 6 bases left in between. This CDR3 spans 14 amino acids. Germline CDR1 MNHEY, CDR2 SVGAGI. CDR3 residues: CASSYSHSQETQYF. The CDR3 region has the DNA TGTGCCAGCAGTTACTCGCACAGCCAAGAGACCCAGTACTTC.

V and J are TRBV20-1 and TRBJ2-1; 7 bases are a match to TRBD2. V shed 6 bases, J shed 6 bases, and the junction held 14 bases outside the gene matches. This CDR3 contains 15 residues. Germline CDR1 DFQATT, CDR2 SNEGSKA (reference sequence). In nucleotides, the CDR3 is TGCAGTGCCCCCCCAGCGAGGGAGGGTGGCAATGAGCAGTTCTTC. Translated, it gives CSAPPAREGGNEQFF.

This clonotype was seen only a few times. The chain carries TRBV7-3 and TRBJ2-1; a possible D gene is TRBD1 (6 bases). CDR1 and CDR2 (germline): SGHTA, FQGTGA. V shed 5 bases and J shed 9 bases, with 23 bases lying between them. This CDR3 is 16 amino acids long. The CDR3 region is CASSPRGQTLQGEQFF. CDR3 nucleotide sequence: TGTGCCAGCAGCCCCCGAGGACAGACCCTCCAGGGTGAGCAGTTCTTC.

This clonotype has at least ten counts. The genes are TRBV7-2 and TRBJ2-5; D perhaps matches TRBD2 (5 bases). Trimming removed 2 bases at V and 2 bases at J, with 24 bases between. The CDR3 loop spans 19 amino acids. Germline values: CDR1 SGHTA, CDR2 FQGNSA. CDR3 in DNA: TGTGCCAGCAGCTTAATGGTAGGATGGACTGCCCGAGAACAAGAGACCCAGTACTTC. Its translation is CASSLMVGWTAREQETQYF.

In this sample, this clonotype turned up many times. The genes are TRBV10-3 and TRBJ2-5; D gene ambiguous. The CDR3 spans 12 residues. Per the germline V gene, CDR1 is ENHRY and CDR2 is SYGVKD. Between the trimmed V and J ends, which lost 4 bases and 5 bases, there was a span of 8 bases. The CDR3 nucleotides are TGTGCCATCAGTGCTAGTGGGGAGACCCAGTACTTC. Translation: CAISASGETQYF.

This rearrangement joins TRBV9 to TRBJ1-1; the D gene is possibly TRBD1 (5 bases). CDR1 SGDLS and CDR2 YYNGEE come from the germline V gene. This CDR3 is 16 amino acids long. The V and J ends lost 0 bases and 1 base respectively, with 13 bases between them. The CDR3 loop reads CASSVGTIDRNTEAFF. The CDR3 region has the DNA TGTGCCAGCAGCGTAGGGACAATAGACAGGAACACTGAAGCTTTCTTT.

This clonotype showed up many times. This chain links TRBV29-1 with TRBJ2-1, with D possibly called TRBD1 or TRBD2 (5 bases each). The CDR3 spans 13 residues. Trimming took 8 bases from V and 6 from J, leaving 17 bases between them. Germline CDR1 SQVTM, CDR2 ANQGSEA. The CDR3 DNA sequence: TGCAGCTACCGGACATACGGAGGCAATGAGCAGTTCTTC. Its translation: CSYRTYGGNEQFF.

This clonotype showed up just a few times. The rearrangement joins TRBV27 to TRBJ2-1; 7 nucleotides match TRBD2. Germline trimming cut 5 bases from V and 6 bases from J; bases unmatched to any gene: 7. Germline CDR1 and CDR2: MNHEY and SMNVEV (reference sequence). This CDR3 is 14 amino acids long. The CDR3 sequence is CASSTMTSPNEQFF. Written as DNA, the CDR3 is TGTGCCAGCAGTACTATGACTAGCCCCAATGAGCAGTTCTTC.

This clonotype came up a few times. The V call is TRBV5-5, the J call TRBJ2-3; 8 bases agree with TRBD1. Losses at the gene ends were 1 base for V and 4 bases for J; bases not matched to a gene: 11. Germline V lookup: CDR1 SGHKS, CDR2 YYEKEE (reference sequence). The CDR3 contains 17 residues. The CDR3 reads CASSLLPGGSKSDTQYF. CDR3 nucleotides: TGTGCCAGCAGCTTGCTGCCAGGGGGCTCTAAATCAGATACGCAGTATTTT.

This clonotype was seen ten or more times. CDR3 nucleotide sequence: TGTGCCAGCAGTGAAGGGACTAGCGGAGGAGATACGCAGTATTTT. It encodes CASSEGTSGGDTQYF. The chain carries TRBV6-1 and TRBJ2-3, with TRBD2 matching over 10 bases. CDR1 MNHNS and CDR2 SASEGT come from the germline V gene. This CDR3 region has 15 residues. The V gene end was trimmed by 1 base and the J gene end by 5 bases; junction bases not matched to a gene: 3.

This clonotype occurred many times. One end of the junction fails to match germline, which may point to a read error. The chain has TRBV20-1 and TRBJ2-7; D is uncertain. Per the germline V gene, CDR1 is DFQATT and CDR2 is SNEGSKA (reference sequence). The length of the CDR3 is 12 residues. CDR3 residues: CSARVRATDIAF. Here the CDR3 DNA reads TGCAGTGCTAGGGTCCGAGCTACCGACATCGCCTTC.

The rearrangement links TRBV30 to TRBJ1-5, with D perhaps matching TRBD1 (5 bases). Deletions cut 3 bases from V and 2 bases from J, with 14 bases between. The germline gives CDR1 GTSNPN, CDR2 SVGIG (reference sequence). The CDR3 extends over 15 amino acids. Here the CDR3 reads CAWRPLGRGNQPQHF. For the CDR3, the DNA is TGTGCCTGGAGACCCCTGGGCAGGGGCAATCAGCCCCAGCATTTT.

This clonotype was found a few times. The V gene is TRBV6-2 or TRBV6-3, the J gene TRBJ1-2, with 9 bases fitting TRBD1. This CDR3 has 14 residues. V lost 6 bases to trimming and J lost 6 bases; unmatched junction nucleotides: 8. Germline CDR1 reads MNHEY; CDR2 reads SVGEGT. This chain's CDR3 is CASSYRGRINGYTF. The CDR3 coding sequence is TGTGCCAGCAGCTACAGGGGGCGCATAAATGGCTACACCTTC.